The entry that follows covers one TCR beta chain sequence. Its antigen is unidentified. CDR1 is SGHAT, CDR2 FQNNGV, per germline. The V end lost 8 bases, the J end lost 7 bases, and 18 bases lay between the germline ends. The CDR3 covers 14 residues. Sequenced by immunoSEQ multiplex PCR; TCRdb stores in-frame clones only, minus some. In the table there are over 110,000 clones, 93% of which are singletons. The source of the sample is a study of T cell responses to AZD1222 COVID-19 vaccine. Findings and caveats of the study: Two doses of AZD1222 preceded a rise in Spike-specific TCR breadth and depth. Baseline antibody screening turned up just five to seven seropositive AZD1222 recipients. Mostly white British, mostly female donors; authors suggested clonal diversity may be underestimated.

This sequence joins TRBV11-2 and TRBJ1-5; D possibly corresponds to TRBD1 (6 bases). Material: peripheral blood, obtained on day 0 of AZD1222 vaccination. This receptor was identified in an adult in good health. The CDR3 region is CASSSGGLGQPQHF. In DNA, the CDR3 is TGTGCCAGCTCCTCGGGGGGGCTGGGACAGCCCCAGCATTTT.